These 20 T cell receptor beta chains share one sample of origin, sequenced in a study of cytomegalovirus exposure and HLA in healthy donors. PCR used 60 Vbeta primers and 13 Jbeta primers. Profiled with immunoSEQ multiplex PCR; TCRdb holds only in-frame clones, not every one. Of about 98,000 clones in the sample, around 80% were seen once. Sequences were obtained from PBMCs. All receptors come from a man aged 35-49 years in good health and CMV-seronegative.

V and J are TRBV28 and TRBJ1-4; maybe TRBD1 (5 bases). V was trimmed by 6 bases and J by 8 bases, leaving 16 bases between them. The CDR3 runs to 14 residues. The V gene's germline CDR1 is MDHEN and CDR2 SYDVKM. CDR3: CASSGAGQIEKLFF. CDR3 in DNA: TGTGCCAGCAGCGGGGCGGGGCAGATAGAAAAACTGTTTTTT.

Here the CDR3 reads CASSQEPRTGELFF. The CDR3, as DNA: TGCGCCAGCAGCCAAGAACCGCGGACCGGGGAGCTGTTTTTT. The chain carries TRBV4-3 and TRBJ2-2; D ambiguous. This CDR3 has 14 residues. V was shortened by 0 bases and J by 5 bases, with 7 bases between the two germline ends. Looked up from germline, CDR1 is LGHNA and CDR2 is YSLEER.

This sequence joins TRBV6-5 and TRBJ1-1; D uncertain. V was clipped by 5 bases and J by 7 bases, with 11 bases between them. The CDR3 totals 12 residues. From germline, CDR1 is MNHEY and CDR2 SVGAGI. This CDR3 reads CASSTPPLEAFF. DNA for the CDR3: TGTGCCAGCAGTACACCCCCGCTTGAAGCTTTCTTT.

This chain links TRBV27 with TRBJ2-1; possible D gene TRBD2, 7 bases. This CDR3 contains 15 residues. Germline-derived CDR1 and CDR2 are MNHEY and SMNVEV (reference sequence). V was shortened by 2 bases and J by 5 bases, with 13 bases between the two germline ends. The CDR3 here is CASSLMAGANNEQFF. CDR3 DNA: TGTGCCAGCAGTTTAATGGCGGGGGCTAACAATGAGCAGTTCTTC.

The CDR3 protein is CASSIPQVETQYF. Here the CDR3 DNA reads TGTGCCAGTAGTATACCTCAGGTAGAGACCCAGTACTTC. The chain couples TRBV19 to TRBJ2-5; D not certain. The CDR3 loop spans 13 amino acids. Deletions cut 2 bases from V and 4 bases from J, with 8 bases between. Looked up from germline, CDR1 is LNHDA and CDR2 is SQIVND (reference sequence).

V usage is TRBV5-1 and J usage is TRBJ1-2; the D is unclear. The CDR3 sequence is 13 residues long. Germline CDR1 and CDR2: SGHRS and YFSETQ. With 3 bases removed from V and 8 bases from J, the gap between germline ends came to 14 bases. The CDR3 reads CASSSKSEGGYTF. Here the CDR3 DNA reads TGCGCCAGCAGCTCCAAGTCTGAGGGCGGCTACACCTTC.

The CDR3 sequence: CASSPQVDYGYTF. The CDR3 coding sequence is TGTGCCAGTAGTCCACAGGTGGACTATGGCTACACCTTC. The chain is built from TRBV19 and TRBJ1-2; D might be TRBD1 (5 bases). V shed 5 bases and J shed 3 bases, with 10 bases lying between them. Germline CDR1 and CDR2: LNHDA and SQIVND (reference sequence). The CDR3 covers 13 residues.

The table lists this clone with a count of one. The V call is TRBV15, the J call TRBJ2-7; TRBD1 aligns across 9 bases. The CDR3 has 15 residues. Germline CDR1 is LNHNV and CDR2 is YYDKDF (reference sequence). Trimming cost V 0 bases and J 6 bases; bases outside gene matches: 6. CDR3 DNA: TGTGCCACCAGCAGAGATCCGGGACAGGGCTGCGAGCAGTACTTC. This encodes CATSRDPGQGCEQYF.

The rearrangement links TRBV6-5 to TRBJ1-5, with a weak D call TRBD1 (5 bases). Trimming removed 0 bases at V and 7 bases at J, with 10 bases between. Germline CDR1 is MNHEY and CDR2 is SVGAGI. The CDR3 consists of 14 residues. DNA for the CDR3: TGTGCCAGCAGTTACTCCGGGGGTCGGCAGCCCCAGCATTTT. It encodes CASSYSGGRQPQHF.

CDR3 in amino acids: CASSLVTVRDTQYF. The CDR3 DNA follows: TGTGCCAGCAGCTTAGTGACAGTCAGGGATACGCAGTATTTT. The chain recombines TRBV7-8 with TRBJ2-3; tentatively, D is TRBD1 (5 bases). V lost 1 base, J lost 6 bases, and 11 bases lay in between. CDR1 is SGHVS and CDR2 is FQNEAQ in the germline V gene. This CDR3 comprises 14 residues.

The genes are TRBV13 and TRBJ2-1, with 10 bases aligning to TRBD2. V lost 4 bases to trimming and J lost 4 bases; unmatched junction nucleotides: 4. The V gene's germline CDR1 is PRHDT and CDR2 FYEKMQ (reference sequence). CDR3 length: 15 amino acids. The CDR3 sequence: CASSSGLAVYNEQFF. Written as DNA, the CDR3 is TGTGCCAGCAGCTCAGGACTAGCGGTGTACAATGAGCAGTTCTTC.

The V gene is TRBV5-1, the J gene TRBJ1-4, with TRBD1 as a possible D gene (6 bases). The CDR3 sequence is 14 residues long. Germline lookup yields CDR1 SGHRS and CDR2 YFSETQ. Trimming cost V 4 bases and J 4 bases, with 11 bases left between them. The CDR3 DNA follows: TGCGCCAGCAGCACAGACAGGAATAATGAAAAACTGTTTTTT. It specifies CASSTDRNNEKLFF.

This clone was counted only a few times. The CDR3 sequence is CASSLDRPPAYEQYF. Written as DNA, the CDR3 is TGCGCCAGCAGCTTGGACAGGCCCCCGGCTTACGAGCAGTACTTC. The chain uses TRBV5-1 and TRBJ2-7; maybe TRBD1 (5 bases). The CDR3 is made up of 15 amino acids. Germline CDR1 is SGHRS and CDR2 is YFSETQ. V lost 0 bases, J lost 4 bases, and 14 bases lay in between.

V is TRBV27 and J is TRBJ2-1, with D possibly TRBD2 on 6 matching bases. The V end was cut by 2 bases, the J end by 1 base, with 9 bases between. CDR1 is MNHEY, CDR2 SMNVEV, per germline (reference sequence). CDR3 length: 15 residues. The chain's CDR3 is CASSLGLASYNEQFF. The CDR3 coding sequence is TGTGCCAGCAGTTTAGGGCTAGCGTCCTACAATGAGCAGTTCTTC.

The CDR3 region is CASSFEVRTEAFF. The CDR3 region has the DNA TGTGCCAGCAGTTTCGAGGTGCGCACTGAAGCTTTCTTT. This rearrangement joins TRBV27 to TRBJ1-1; no firm D call. The V gene lost 3 bases and the J gene lost 4 bases, with 9 bases spanning the gap. This CDR3 is built from 13 residues. The germline V gene has CDR1 MNHEY and CDR2 SMNVEV (reference sequence).

This chain links TRBV18 with TRBJ2-2; possible D gene TRBD1, 6 bases. The CDR3 runs 13 residues. Germline CDR1 is KGHSH and CDR2 is LQKENI. The V end was cut by 5 bases, the J end by 5 bases, with 9 bases between. The CDR3: CASSTTGTGELFF. CDR3 DNA sequence: TGTGCCAGCTCAACTACAGGGACCGGGGAGCTGTTTTTT.

CDR3 DNA: TGTGCCAGCAGCACCGTGACTAGCCCGAACACCGGGGAGCTGTTTTTT. This codes for CASSTVTSPNTGELFF. The V call is TRBV5-4, the J call TRBJ2-2; 7 bases are shared with TRBD2. V shed 4 bases and J 0 bases; nucleotides not matched to a gene: 6. This CDR3 region has 16 residues. Germline V gene data show CDR1 as SGHNT and CDR2 as YYREEE (reference sequence).

The chain links TRBV7-2 to TRBJ1-6; no clear D. V was clipped by 2 bases and J by 7 bases, with 15 bases between them. Germline CDR1 reads SGHTA; CDR2 reads FQGNSA. The CDR3 is 16 residues long. The CDR3 here is CASSLSGIGWNSPLHF. The CDR3 DNA is TGTGCCAGCAGCTTAAGCGGAATTGGTTGGAATTCACCCCTCCACTTT. The variable domain in full, completed from reference TRBV7-2 and TRBJ1-6, reads GAGVSQSPSNKVTEKGKDVELRCDPISGHTALYWYRQSLGQGLEFLIYFQGNSAPDKSGLPSDRFSAERTGGSVSTLTIQRTQQEDSAVYLCASSLSGIGWNSPLHFGNGTRLTVT.

This sequence joins TRBV9 and TRBJ2-7, with 7 bases identical to TRBD1. CDR3 length: 13 residues. The trim removed 4 bases at V and 3 bases at J, leaving 4 bases unmatched. Per germline, CDR1 SGDLS and CDR2 YYNGEE. CDR3 coding DNA: TGTGCCAGCAGCCCTCAGGGGGTCTACGAGCAGTACTTC. Translation: CASSPQGVYEQYF.

The rearrangement links TRBV4-3 to TRBJ2-7; 7 positions agree with TRBD1. The V gene end was trimmed by 2 bases and the J gene end by 0 bases; junction bases not matched to a gene: 4. The CDR3 extends over 15 amino acids. Germline assignment: CDR1 LGHNA and CDR2 YSLEER. In DNA form, the CDR3 reads TGCGCCAGCAGCCAAAAAGCAGGGGGCTCCTACGAGCAGTACTTC. It is translated as CASSQKAGGSYEQYF.